The next 2 T cell receptor beta chains were all read from a single sample in a study of control samples from healthy donors and cancer patients. The repertoire was sequenced with immunoSEQ multiplex PCR; TCRdb's copy has only in-frame clones and lacks some. Of some 12,000 clones listed, 94% were seen once; the top ten hold 25% to 30%. The sample comprised PBMCs. The origin of the receptors is a man between 65 and 80 years old with head and neck cancer.

The rearrangement links TRBV11-2 to TRBJ1-2, with D unclear. The ends were cut back, 2 bases at V and 5 bases at J, with 9 bases in the middle. This CDR3 spans 13 amino acids. Germline CDR1 reads SGHAT; CDR2 reads FQNNGV. The CDR3, as DNA: TGTGCCAGCAGCTTATCACGCGGTTATGGCTACACCTTC. Protein sequence: CASSLSRGYGYTF.

This chain uses TRBV5-1 with TRBJ2-6; D unclear. Germline assignment: CDR1 SGHRS and CDR2 YFSETQ. CDR3 length equals 17 residues. V lost 0 bases, J lost 0 bases, and 10 bases lay in between. The CDR3: CASSLGSVSSGANVLTF. CDR3 DNA sequence: TGCGCCAGCAGCTTGGGTTCTGTTAGCTCTGGGGCCAACGTCCTGACTTTC.